This TCR beta chain was captured by sequencing in a study of shared clonotypes between healthy human individuals. Study-wide points: Larger estimated richness was generally seen in naive subsets than in memory subsets.

Generated by immunoSEQ multiplex PCR, the TCRdb table keeps only in-frame clones and is missing some. The top ten hold 0.85% to 1.3% of the sample, which has about 2 million clones, about 95% seen once. The CDR3 runs 14 residues. The germline gives CDR1 SGHRS, CDR2 YFSETQ. V was trimmed by 3 bases and J by 7 bases, leaving 13 bases between them. About this clone itself: Its specificity is unknown.

Terminally differentiated effector memory CD45RA+ cells were excluded from the naive CD8 cells, which were CD45RO-negative and positively selected for CCR7. Recent acute infections and vaccinations were absent in the healthy HIV-negative adult donors. The material sequenced was naive CD8+ T cells sorted from blood. The chain is built from TRBV5-1 and TRBJ2-2; D is undetermined. The receptor's source is a man between 18 and 29 years old in good health. Written as DNA, the CDR3 is TGCGCCAGCAGCTCCATAGGGTTAAGCGGGGAGCTGTTTTTT. As protein: CASSSIGLSGELFF.